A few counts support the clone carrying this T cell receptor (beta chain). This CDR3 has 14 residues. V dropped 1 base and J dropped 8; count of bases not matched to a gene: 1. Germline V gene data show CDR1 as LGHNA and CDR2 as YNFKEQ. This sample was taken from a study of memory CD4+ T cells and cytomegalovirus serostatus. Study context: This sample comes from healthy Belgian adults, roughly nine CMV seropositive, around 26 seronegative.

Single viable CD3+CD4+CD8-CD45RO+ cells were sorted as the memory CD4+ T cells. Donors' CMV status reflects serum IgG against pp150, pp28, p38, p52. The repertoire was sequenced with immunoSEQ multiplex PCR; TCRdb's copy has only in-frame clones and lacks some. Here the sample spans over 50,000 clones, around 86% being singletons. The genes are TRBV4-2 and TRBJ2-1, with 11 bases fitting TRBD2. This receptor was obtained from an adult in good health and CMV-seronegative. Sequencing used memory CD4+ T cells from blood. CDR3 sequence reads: CASSQGGLADEQFF. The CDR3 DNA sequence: TGTGCCAGCAGCCAAGGGGGACTAGCGGATGAGCAGTTCTTC.